This T cell receptor beta chain was sequenced during a study of post-analysis software for immune sequencing data. Study in general: Recorded subtypes: relapsing-remitting, secondary progressive, progressive-relapsing; some patients unannotated. General study points: Samples made in the same batch grouped tightly together by F measure. Among multiple sclerosis patients, normalized Chao1 diversity was significantly below that of controls.

Notes on this clonotype: Its specificity is not known.

cDNA libraries for TCR beta contained unique molecular identifiers. The yield from roughly 1 to 10 million T cells was 500,000 or so cDNA molecules in total. MiXCR was run by TCRdb on the PCR reads, yielding one entry per CDR3 protein. The table lists roughly 670,000 distinct CDR3 sequences, 59% of them singletons. This sequence originates from a girl under 10 years old with multiple sclerosis. The material sequenced was blood.

The DNA of the CDR3 is TGTGCCAGCAGACCAATCCCCAAGGGGAAAACTGAAGCTTTCTTT. It encodes CASRPIPKGKTEAFF. This rearrangement joins TRBV6-2 or TRBV6-3 to TRBJ1-1, with D possibly being TRBD1 (5 bases). Per the germline V gene, CDR1 is MNHEY and CDR2 is SVGEGT. V was cut by 6 bases and J by 5 bases, with 19 bases left in between. CDR3 length: 15 residues.